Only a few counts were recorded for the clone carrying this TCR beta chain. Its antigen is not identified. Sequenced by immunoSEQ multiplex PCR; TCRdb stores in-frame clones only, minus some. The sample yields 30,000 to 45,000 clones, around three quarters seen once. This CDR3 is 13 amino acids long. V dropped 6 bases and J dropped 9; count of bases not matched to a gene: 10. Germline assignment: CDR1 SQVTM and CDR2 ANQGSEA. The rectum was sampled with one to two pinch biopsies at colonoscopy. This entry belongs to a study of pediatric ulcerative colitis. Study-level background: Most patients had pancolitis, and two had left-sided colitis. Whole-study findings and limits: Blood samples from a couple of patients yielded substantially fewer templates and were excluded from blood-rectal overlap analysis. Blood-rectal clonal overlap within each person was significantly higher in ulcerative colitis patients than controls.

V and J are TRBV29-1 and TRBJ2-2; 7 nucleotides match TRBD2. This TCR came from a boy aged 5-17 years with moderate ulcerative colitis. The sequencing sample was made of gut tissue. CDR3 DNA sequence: TGCAGCGTGGGGGACTATGACCGTTGGGAGCTGTTTTTT. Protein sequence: CSVGDYDRWELFF.